The 30 T cell receptor beta chains listed next were all sequenced from one sample in a study of blood T cells in healthy people across ages. A second PCR, run for about 6 to 12 cycles, used a sample-barcoded 5' primer plus a J-beta primer mix. TCRdb independently ran MiXCR on the 5' RACE reads; one entry per CDR3 protein. There are some 1.7 million distinct CDR3 sequences in the sample; 28% occur only once, and 7.7% lies in the top ten. The sequenced material came from blood. Receptor source: a woman in her 30s in good health.

This sequence joins TRBV6-5 and TRBJ1-1; 7 bases fit TRBD1. The germline V gene encodes CDR1 MNHEY and CDR2 SVGAGI. This CDR3 has 14 amino acids. With 2 bases clipped from V and 6 bases from J, the junction kept 6 bases outside the gene matches. For the CDR3, the DNA is TGTGCCAGCAGTTACGGACAGGTCGCTCCTGAAGCTTTCTTT. It is translated as CASSYGQVAPEAFF.

The chain recombines TRBV9 with TRBJ1-2, with 7 bases that match TRBD1. Looked up from germline, CDR1 is SGDLS and CDR2 is YYNGEE. V shed 6 bases, J shed 4 bases, and the junction held 9 bases outside the gene matches. The CDR3 extends over 14 amino acids. The CDR3 sequence is CASTPTGTLYGYTF. CDR3 coding DNA: TGTGCCAGCACCCCGACAGGGACTCTCTATGGCTACACCTTC.

The chain carries TRBV11-2 and TRBJ2-1; TRBD2 aligns across 10 bases. V dropped 5 bases and J dropped 2; count of bases not matched to a gene: 6. The CDR3 length is 16 residues. Germline V gives CDR1 SGHAT, CDR2 FQNNGV. CDR3 in DNA: TGTGCCAGCAGCCTTAGCGGGGGGTTCACCTACAATGAGCAGTTCTTC. Translated, it gives CASSLSGGFTYNEQFF.

This clonotype was seen more than once but under ten times. The DNA of the CDR3 is TGTGCCAGCAGCCAACAGCGGGGTACCTACAATGAGCAGTTCTTC. Translating gives CASSQQRGTYNEQFF. This chain connects TRBV3-1 to TRBJ2-1; 7 nucleotides line up with TRBD2. The germline CDR1 and CDR2 sequences are LGHDT and YNNKEL (reference sequence). J lost 2 bases, V lost 2 bases, and 3 bases had no gene match. This CDR3 comprises 15 residues.

A few counts support this clonotype. The genes are TRBV20-1 and TRBJ2-1; TRBD2 agrees at 9 bases. Per the germline V gene, CDR1 is DFQATT and CDR2 is SNEGSKA (reference sequence). The CDR3 loop spans 13 amino acids. The CDR3 DNA reads as TGCAGCCGGCCGGGACTAGCTAGTGATGAGCAGTTCTTC. It yields the protein CSRPGLASDEQFF.

The CDR3 bases are TGCGCCAGCAGCTTTGCAGCGGGGGCCATCACCGGGGAGCTGTTTTTT. Translating gives CASSFAAGAITGELFF. The chain is built from TRBV5-1 and TRBJ2-2, with 8 bases identical to TRBD2. The CDR3 loop spans 16 amino acids. CDR1 is SGHRS and CDR2 is YFSETQ in the germline V gene. The V segment lost 2 bases and the J segment 4 bases; nucleotides outside the gene matches: 7. Filled out from reference TRBV5-1 and TRBJ2-2, the complete variable domain reads KAGVTQTPRYLIKTRGQQVTLSCSPISGHRSVSWYQQTPGQGLQFLFEYFSETQRNKGNFPGRFSGRQFSNSRSEMNVSTLELGDSALYLCASSFAAGAITGELFFGEGSRLTVL.

This clonotype was picked up one time. The chain employs TRBV6-1 and TRBJ1-3; the D is unclear. The CDR3 is 15 residues long. CDR1 is MNHNS and CDR2 is SASEGT in the germline V gene. V lost 5 bases, J lost 0 bases, and 11 bases lay in between. In DNA form, the CDR3 reads TGTGCCAGCAGTAACGGGGTAATCTCTGGAAACACCATATATTTT. Its translation is CASSNGVISGNTIYF.

At least ten counts were recorded for this clonotype. The chain carries TRBV12-3 or TRBV12-4 and TRBJ2-7; D remains unclear. V was clipped by 0 bases and J by 7 bases, with 10 bases between them. This CDR3 region has 13 residues. The CDR3 loop is CASSLAPLWEQYF. The CDR3 nucleotides read TGTGCCAGCAGTTTAGCACCCCTTTGGGAGCAGTACTTC.

This clonotype was seen a handful of times. J is TRBJ2-3 and V is TRBV6-6; unclear D gene. V shed 7 bases and J shed 3 bases, with 11 bases lying between them. Germline CDR1 and CDR2: MNHNY and SVGAGI (reference sequence). The CDR3 sequence is 13 residues long. The chain's CDR3 is CASTPWSTDTQYF. The CDR3 region has the DNA TGTGCCAGCACTCCCTGGTCAACAGATACGCAGTATTTT.

The chain combines TRBV3-1 with TRBJ2-3, with TRBD1 as a possible D gene (5 bases). The CDR3 covers 15 residues. The germline V and J ends were trimmed by 1 base and 2 bases, with 10 bases remaining between them. CDR1 and CDR2 (germline): LGHDT, YNNKEL (reference sequence). CDR3 amino acids: CASSQGPTDTDTQYF. In DNA form, the CDR3 reads TGTGCCAGCAGCCAAGGCCCGACAGACACAGATACGCAGTATTTT.

J is TRBJ2-5 and V is TRBV6-6, with 8 bases identical to TRBD1. This CDR3 contains 13 residues. V lost 10 bases, J lost 5 bases, and 9 bases stayed unmatched. Germline V gene data show CDR1 as MNHNY and CDR2 as SVGAGI (reference sequence). Written as DNA, the CDR3 is TGTGCCACCCTTCCAGGGGGCGGGGAGACCCAGTACTTC. Translated, it gives CATLPGGGETQYF.

The table lists this clonotype with many counts. CDR3 DNA sequence: TGTGCCATCAGCCTGGGACAGGACTCCTACGAGCAGTACTTC. Its protein product is CAISLGQDSYEQYF. The J gene is TRBJ2-7, the V gene TRBV10-3; 8 bases map to TRBD1. CDR3 length: 14 amino acids. In germline, CDR1 is ENHRY, CDR2 SYGVKD. The junction had 4 bases not matched to a gene; V was cut back by 6 bases and J by 0 bases.

Concerning this clonotype itself: One junction end disagrees with the germline gene, perhaps due to a read error. The chain has TRBV7-3 and TRBJ2-7; tentative D call: TRBD2 (5 bases). Germline CDR1 and CDR2: SGHTA and FQGTGA. This CDR3 region has 13 residues. The CDR3 sequence: CASSLSSSHEPYF. The CDR3 coding sequence is TGTGCCAGCAGCTTATCTAGCTCGCACGAGCCGTACTTC.

This chain joins TRBV5-1 and TRBJ1-1; a possible D gene is TRBD1 (5 bases). The CDR3 runs 19 residues. Germline V gene data show CDR1 as SGHRS and CDR2 as YFSETQ. V lost 1 base, J lost 1 base, and 23 bases lay in between. The CDR3 nucleotides read TGCGCCAGCAGCTTGTTCCCCCGAGGGAATGGCGGGACGAACACTGAAGCTTTCTTT. Its translation: CASSLFPRGNGGTNTEAFF.

The chain couples TRBV15 to TRBJ1-5, with D uncertain. V shed 2 bases and J shed 3 bases, with 8 bases lying between them. The germline gives CDR1 LNHNV, CDR2 YYDKDF (reference sequence). The CDR3 has 14 residues. The CDR3 protein is CATSRNLINQPQHF. In nucleotides, the CDR3 is TGTGCCACCAGCAGAAACCTCATCAATCAGCCCCAGCATTTT.

In its sample, this clonotype was seen a few times. The rearrangement joins TRBV7-3 to TRBJ2-7; 7 bases line up with TRBD2. The V segment lost 5 bases and the J segment 4 bases; nucleotides outside the gene matches: 11. The CDR3 runs 15 residues. CDR1 is SGHTA, CDR2 FQGTGA, per germline. The DNA for the CDR3 is TGTGCCAGCAGCCCCTCGGGTGGCGGGGGTTACGAGCAGTACTTC. It yields the protein CASSPSGGGGYEQYF.

The CDR3 loop reads CASSYHRGQSRGSYEQYF. The CDR3, as DNA: TGTGCCAGCAGTTATCATAGGGGGCAGTCGAGGGGGTCCTACGAGCAGTACTTC. The rearrangement joins TRBV11-2 to TRBJ2-7, with TRBD1 matching over 7 bases. This CDR3 has 18 residues. J was trimmed by 1 base and V by 6 bases; bases with no gene match: 18. Per the germline V gene, CDR1 is SGHAT and CDR2 is FQNNGV.

The chain couples TRBV14 to TRBJ2-3; D is undetermined. Germline V gene data show CDR1 as SGHDN and CDR2 as FVKESK. The CDR3 is 16 residues long. Trimming took off 6 bases at V and 2 bases at J, with 18 bases between the two ends. CDR3 sequence: CASSRVGPGTTDTQYF. The DNA for the CDR3 is TGTGCCAGCAGTCGGGTTGGCCCCGGAACCACAGATACGCAGTATTTT.

This clonotype has a count of ten or more. This chain uses TRBV5-1 with TRBJ2-3; D might be TRBD1 (5 bases). Deletions cut 0 bases from V and 3 bases from J, with 11 bases between. Germline CDR1 SGHRS, CDR2 YFSETQ. CDR3 length: 15 residues. The CDR3 nucleotides read TGCGCCAGCAGCTTGGCGCAGGGAATAACAGATACGCAGTATTTT. It is translated as CASSLAQGITDTQYF.

V gene TRBV20-1 combines with J gene TRBJ2-1; 12 bases fit TRBD2. CDR1 is DFQATT and CDR2 is SNEGSKA in the germline V gene (reference sequence). The CDR3 contains 14 residues. Trimming at V came to 3 bases and at J to 10 bases, leaving 7 bases not matched to a gene. The CDR3 region is CSASRLAGGEEQFF. Here the CDR3 DNA reads TGCAGTGCTAGCAGGCTAGCGGGAGGGGAAGAGCAGTTCTTC.

This clonotype was seen a few times. The chain is built from TRBV20-1 and TRBJ2-7; D not resolved. The V end lost 1 base, the J end lost 9 bases, and 16 bases lay between the germline ends. The germline gives CDR1 DFQATT, CDR2 SNEGSKA (reference sequence). The length of the CDR3 is 13 residues. The CDR3 nucleotides are TGCAGTGCTAGAGTTCCCGCCCGCTACTCGCAGTACTTC. Its translation: CSARVPARYSQYF.

This clonotype has a count of ten or more. The CDR3 sequence: CASSSPSAGKETQYF. DNA of the CDR3: TGTGCCAGCAGCTCACCCTCGGCCGGAAAGGAGACCCAGTACTTC. The V and J genes are TRBV5-5 and TRBJ2-5; D uncertain. CDR1 and CDR2 from the germline V gene are SGHKS and YYEKEE (reference sequence). The CDR3 spans 15 residues. V dropped 3 bases and J dropped 5 bases, with 17 bases sitting between them.

This clonotype was recorded a few times. The V gene is TRBV5-5, the J gene TRBJ2-5; D uncertain. Germline loops: CDR1 SGHKS, CDR2 YYEKEE (reference sequence). The CDR3 has 13 residues. Trimming stripped 3 bases from V and 5 bases from J, with 11 bases between. The CDR3: CASSSPYSETQYF. As DNA, the CDR3 is TGTGCCAGCAGCTCACCCTATTCGGAGACCCAGTACTTC.

The chain combines TRBV5-6 with TRBJ1-5, with D uncertain. This CDR3 is built from 13 residues. V was shortened by 4 bases and J by 7 bases, with 12 bases between the two germline ends. Germline V gene sequence: CDR1 SGHDT, CDR2 YYEEEE. CDR3 coding DNA: TGTGCCAGCAGCGATGGGGTTTGGCAGCCCCAGCATTTT. Residues: CASSDGVWQPQHF. The entire variable domain, with the rest obtained from reference TRBV5-6 and TRBJ1-5, is as follows: DAGVTQSPTHLIKTRGQQVTLRCSPKSGHDTVSWYQQALGQGPQFIFQYYEEEERQRGNFPDRFSGHQFPNYSSELNVNALLLGDSALYLCASSDGVWQPQHFGDGTRLSIL.

The V and J genes are TRBV20-1 and TRBJ1-2, with D uncertain. The V end was cut by 1 base, the J end by 7 bases, with 19 bases between. CDR3 length equals 15 residues. The germline CDR1 and CDR2 sequences are DFQATT and SNEGSKA (reference sequence). For the CDR3, the DNA is TGCAGTGCTAGAGCCCCGGGTAGGGTTGGAAGTGGCTACACCTTC. Translation gives CSARAPGRVGSGYTF.

This clonotype was seen many times. The rearrangement links TRBV20-1 to TRBJ1-6; D may be TRBD1 (6 bases). CDR3 size: 13 residues. V lost 5 bases to trimming and J lost 10 bases, with 15 bases between them. Looked up from germline, CDR1 is DFQATT and CDR2 is SNEGSKA (reference sequence). The CDR3 reads CSASTGRNSPLHF. DNA of the CDR3: TGCAGTGCTTCCACAGGGAGGAACTCACCCCTCCACTTT.

The J gene is TRBJ2-1, the V gene TRBV5-1; 10 bases agree with TRBD2. The CDR3 has 15 amino acids. CDR1 and CDR2 (germline): SGHRS, YFSETQ. J was trimmed by 6 bases and V by 1 base; bases with no gene match: 4. In nucleotides, the CDR3 is TGCGCCAGCAGCTTGCCTAGCGGGAGCTTCAATGAGCAGTTCTTC. Protein product: CASSLPSGSFNEQFF. Full variable domain (missing parts from reference TRBV5-1 and TRBJ2-1): KAGVTQTPRYLIKTRGQQVTLSCSPISGHRSVSWYQQTPGQGLQFLFEYFSETQRNKGNFPGRFSGRQFSNSRSEMNVSTLELGDSALYLCASSLPSGSFNEQFFGPGTRLTVL.

At least ten counts were recorded for this clonotype. The rearrangement links TRBV11-2 to TRBJ2-4; D may be TRBD1 (5 bases). Germline loops: CDR1 SGHAT, CDR2 FQNNGV. The CDR3 is 15 residues long. Trimming shortened V by 3 bases and J by 3 bases, and 12 bases separated the two germline ends. The CDR3 loop reads CASSLGQGGKNIQYF. In nucleotides, the CDR3 is TGTGCCAGCAGCTTGGGGCAGGGTGGCAAAAACATTCAGTACTTC.

A few counts support this clonotype. This chain connects TRBV29-1 to TRBJ1-5; unclear D gene. Looked up from germline, CDR1 is SQVTM and CDR2 is ANQGSEA. The CDR3 runs 13 residues. V lost 7 bases and J lost 2, with 12 bases in between. The CDR3 is CSAQEGGNQPQHF. The CDR3 DNA reads as TGCAGCGCTCAAGAGGGCGGCAATCAGCCCCAGCATTTT.

Note on this clonotype: This could be a read error, since a much larger clone is one nucleotide away. The chain carries TRBV6-5 and TRBJ2-1; D might be TRBD1 or TRBD2, each matching 5 bases. The germline CDR1 and CDR2 sequences are MNHEY and SVGAGI. The CDR3 is 14 residues long. The CDR3: CAGSAGSRGYEQFF. As DNA, the CDR3 is TGTGCCGGCAGCGCAGGGAGCAGAGGCTATGAGCAGTTCTTC.